This entry concerns a single T cell receptor beta chain. Which antigen it targets is not known. No base-level quality is on record; no much larger clone is a single base apart. This sample is drawn from a study of blood T cell repertoires in COVID-19 (dated by TCRdb to 2020 to 2022). As for the study more broadly: Samples from collaborators originated in the United States, Italy and Spain and spanned both the acute and convalescent phases of COVID-19. The material from the prospective study consisted of cDNA or gDNA derived from T cells, B-cell-depleted T cells, or PBMCs. The dataset comprised deeply sampled blood TCRbeta repertoires from subjects exposed to, actively infected with, or recovered from COVID-19. A freely available public database, intended as a resource for researchers studying the immune response to SARS-CoV-2, is where the repertoires were released. The samples were drawn from two sources: the first 160 participants of the ongoing ImmuneRACE study, and 1,254 subjects contributed by 6 global collaborators. A de-identified subject ID, COVID-19 status, age in years and sex were almost always included in the sample metadata. Where available, HLA class I and class II types were taken from metadata supplied by the sample provider and were not determined by assay-based typing.

The germline V gene specifies SNHLY as CDR1 and FYNNEI as CDR2. There are 15 amino acids in the CDR3, from cysteine to phenylalanine inclusive. The entry retains the CDR3 DNA only, 45 bases that are in frame from base 1. Relative to germline, V is missing 8 bases and J is missing 2 bases, with 7 bases of the junction outside any gene match. The paper as a whole reports these results and caveats: Clinical and demographic metadata were provided uncurated, with the amount varying by source and participant.

TCRbeta CDR3 regions were amplified from genomic DNA by means of the immunoSEQ Assay, a bias-controlled multiplex PCR. Per the original workflow: Within the assay, amplification of reference gene primers was used to estimate how many nucleated cells each sample contained. To quantify the absolute abundance of each unique TCRbeta CDR3 rearrangement, sequence reads were collapsed and filtered. For each sample, productive Simpson clonality was calculated as the square root of Simpson's diversity index across productive rearrangements. The immuneACCESS repertoire file appears here via TCRdb, limited to in-frame rearrangements. These files lack a portion of the clones; in checked studies, under half of the deficit traces to unresolved V genes, and the cause of the others is not known. V and J calls and clone size follow that table, whereas D and trimming were derived from the DNA. For this sample there are under 85,000 clones; around 88% appear just once. Of the sample, around 39% falls within the top ten clones.

Whole blood was collected in K2EDTA tubes by collaborating institutions according to the institutions' own protocols. For TCRbeta analysis, collaborators shipped samples as frozen whole blood, isolated PBMCs, or DNA extracted from either of those sample types. Material for sequencing was peripheral blood. This clonotype originated in an older man with active or convalescent COVID-19. This receptor chain uses TRBV2 and TRBJ2-7, and 12 junctional nucleotides match TRBD2. The DNA is TGTGCCAGCCGTCGACTAGCGGGAGCTACCTACGAGCAGTACTTC. Its protein product is CASRRLAGATYEQYF.